The 9 T cell receptor beta chains below come from one sample, sequenced in a study of blood T cell repertoires in COVID-19. Clones were sequenced by immunoSEQ multiplex PCR, and TCRdb holds only the in-frame ones, with some missing. The sample has approximately 300,000 clones, approximately 91% seen once. Material for sequencing was PBMCs or T cells enriched from blood (not recorded which). Every receptor here comes from a woman aged 25 to 39 who had been exposed to COVID-19.

The chain employs TRBV29-1 and TRBJ2-1; 8 bases line up with TRBD1. Trimming at V came to 6 bases and at J to 4 bases, leaving 17 bases not matched to a gene. The length of the CDR3 is 17 residues. The germline V gene encodes CDR1 SQVTM and CDR2 ANQGSEA. This chain's CDR3 is CSVEGRVGDRPYNEQFF. DNA for the CDR3: TGCAGCGTCGAGGGAAGGGTGGGGGACAGGCCTTACAATGAGCAGTTCTTC.

The chain uses TRBV7-2 and TRBJ2-7, with 12 nucleotides matching TRBD2. V was pared by 2 bases and J by 0 bases, with 8 bases of the junction left unmatched. The CDR3 length is 18 residues. The germline V gene encodes CDR1 SGHTA and CDR2 FQGNSA. The CDR3 coding sequence is TGTGCCAGCAGCTTACGAGGGGGGACTAGCGGGCTCTCCTACGAGCAGTACTTC. Translated, it gives CASSLRGGTSGLSYEQYF.

The V gene is TRBV19, the J gene TRBJ2-5; no clear D gene. Germline loops: CDR1 LNHDA, CDR2 SQIVND (reference sequence). The V gene lost 3 bases and the J gene lost 5 bases, with 13 bases spanning the gap. CDR3 length equals 14 residues. The CDR3 coding sequence is TGTGCCAGTAGTATGAGGTGGCAGTCGGAGACCCAGTACTTC. Amino acid sequence: CASSMRWQSETQYF.

The CDR3 loop reads CSAPPGLAGISTDTQYF. The DNA of the CDR3 is TGCAGCGCCCCCCCGGGACTAGCGGGGATCAGCACAGATACGCAGTATTTT. The gene calls are TRBV29-1 and TRBJ2-3, with 13 bases matching TRBD2. CDR1 is SQVTM, CDR2 ANQGSEA, per germline. J was trimmed by 0 bases and V by 7 bases; bases with no gene match: 10. The CDR3 length is 17 residues.

This clone occurred a few times. The chain employs TRBV2 and TRBJ1-1; D might be TRBD1 (6 bases). This CDR3 is 13 amino acids long. V was trimmed by 7 bases and J by 1 base, leaving 10 bases between them. Germline V gene data show CDR1 as SNHLY and CDR2 as FYNNEI. The CDR3 nucleotides are TGTGCCAGCACCCCACAGGGGAACACTGAAGCTTTCTTT. Its protein product is CASTPQGNTEAFF.

The chain recombines TRBV27 with TRBJ1-2, with D possibly TRBD1 on 6 matching bases. The CDR3 totals 15 residues. The V gene lost 0 bases and the J gene lost 4 bases, with 12 bases spanning the gap. Per the germline V gene, CDR1 is MNHEY and CDR2 is SMNVEV (reference sequence). This CDR3 is CASSLSGGRAYGYTF. The CDR3 DNA reads as TGTGCCAGCAGTTTATCGGGGGGGCGCGCCTATGGCTACACCTTC.

The chain couples TRBV18 to TRBJ1-5; D may be TRBD1 (6 bases). V was cut by 3 bases and J by 3 bases, with 15 bases left in between. This CDR3 region has 16 residues. CDR1 and CDR2 from the germline V gene are KGHSH and LQKENI. The CDR3 region has the DNA TGTGCCAGCTCACCGTACTGGTCAGGGGACAATCAGCCCCAGCATTTT. Its protein product is CASSPYWSGDNQPQHF.

V gene TRBV10-3 combines with J gene TRBJ1-1; 10 bases fit TRBD1. There are 13 residues in the CDR3. Germline V gives CDR1 ENHRY, CDR2 SYGVKD. J gave up 5 bases and V 7 bases, and 4 bases lay outside the gene matches. The CDR3 reads CAIMGTGETEAFF. For the CDR3, the DNA is TGTGCCATCATGGGGACAGGGGAAACTGAAGCTTTCTTT.

The rearrangement uses TRBV5-8 and TRBJ1-5, with no clear D. CDR1 SGHTS and CDR2 YDEGEE come from the germline V gene. The CDR3 is 13 residues long. The ends were cut back, 4 bases at V and 4 bases at J, with 9 bases in the middle. The CDR3 loop is CASSRRDNQPQHF. The CDR3 nucleotides are TGTGCCAGCAGCAGGCGGGATAATCAGCCCCAGCATTTT.